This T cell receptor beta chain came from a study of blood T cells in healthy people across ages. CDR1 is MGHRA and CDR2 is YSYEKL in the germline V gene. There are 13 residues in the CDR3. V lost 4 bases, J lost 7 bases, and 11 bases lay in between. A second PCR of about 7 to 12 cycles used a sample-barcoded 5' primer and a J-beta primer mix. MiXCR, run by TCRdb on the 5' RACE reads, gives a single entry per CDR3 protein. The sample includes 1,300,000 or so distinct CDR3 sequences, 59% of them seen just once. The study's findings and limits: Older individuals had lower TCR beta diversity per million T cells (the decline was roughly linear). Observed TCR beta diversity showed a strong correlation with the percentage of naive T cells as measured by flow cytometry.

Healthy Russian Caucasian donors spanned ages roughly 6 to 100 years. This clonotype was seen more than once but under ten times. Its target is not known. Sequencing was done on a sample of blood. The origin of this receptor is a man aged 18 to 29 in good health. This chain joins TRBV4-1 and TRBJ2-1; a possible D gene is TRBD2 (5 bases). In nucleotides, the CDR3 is TGCGCCAGCAGCCTTCGGACGGGGAATGAGCAGTTCTTC. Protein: CASSLRTGNEQFF.